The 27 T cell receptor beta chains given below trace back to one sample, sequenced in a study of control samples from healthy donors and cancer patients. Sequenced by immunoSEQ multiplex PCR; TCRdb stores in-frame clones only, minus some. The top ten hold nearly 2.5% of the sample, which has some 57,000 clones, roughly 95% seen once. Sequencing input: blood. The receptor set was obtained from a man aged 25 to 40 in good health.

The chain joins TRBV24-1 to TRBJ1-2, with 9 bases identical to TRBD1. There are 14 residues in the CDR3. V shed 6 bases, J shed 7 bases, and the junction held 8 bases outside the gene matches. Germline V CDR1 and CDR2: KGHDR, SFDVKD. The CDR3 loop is CATSYQQGASGYTF. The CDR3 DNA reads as TGTGCCACCAGTTACCAACAGGGGGCCTCTGGCTACACCTTC.

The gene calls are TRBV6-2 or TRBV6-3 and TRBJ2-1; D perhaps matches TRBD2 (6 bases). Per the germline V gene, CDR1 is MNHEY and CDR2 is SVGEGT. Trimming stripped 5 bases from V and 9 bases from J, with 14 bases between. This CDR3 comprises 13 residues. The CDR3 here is CASSPLLASEQFF. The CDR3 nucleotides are TGTGCCAGCAGTCCCTTACTAGCCAGTGAGCAGTTCTTC.

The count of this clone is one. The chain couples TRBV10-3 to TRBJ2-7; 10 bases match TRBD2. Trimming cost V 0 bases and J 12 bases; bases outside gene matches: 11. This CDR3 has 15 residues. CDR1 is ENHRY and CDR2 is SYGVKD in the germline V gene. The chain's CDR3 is CAISESGQREGRRYF. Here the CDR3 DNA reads TGTGCCATCAGTGAGTCTGGCCAGCGGGAGGGCCGAAGGTACTTC.

In nucleotides, the CDR3 is TGTGCCAGCAGCTTAGCGCCAGGGATGAACACTGAAGCTTTCTTT. Protein: CASSLAPGMNTEAFF. The chain links TRBV7-2 to TRBJ1-1; TRBD1 might be the D (5 bases). The CDR3 totals 15 residues. The germline V gene has CDR1 SGHTA and CDR2 FQGNSA. V was pared by 0 bases and J by 0 bases, with 8 bases between.

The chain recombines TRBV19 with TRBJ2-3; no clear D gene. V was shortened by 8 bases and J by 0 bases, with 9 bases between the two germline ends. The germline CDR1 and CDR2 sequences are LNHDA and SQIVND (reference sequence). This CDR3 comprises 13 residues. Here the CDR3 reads CASQTLSTDTQYF. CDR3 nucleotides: TGTGCCAGTCAGACACTCAGCACAGATACGCAGTATTTT.

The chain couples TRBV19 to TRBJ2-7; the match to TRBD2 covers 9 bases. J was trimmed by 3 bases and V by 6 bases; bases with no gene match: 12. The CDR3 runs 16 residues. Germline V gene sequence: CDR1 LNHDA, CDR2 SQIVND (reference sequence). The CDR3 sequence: CASRAGGTEANYEQYF. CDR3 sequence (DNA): TGTGCCAGTAGAGCGGGAGGCACGGAGGCTAACTACGAGCAGTACTTC.

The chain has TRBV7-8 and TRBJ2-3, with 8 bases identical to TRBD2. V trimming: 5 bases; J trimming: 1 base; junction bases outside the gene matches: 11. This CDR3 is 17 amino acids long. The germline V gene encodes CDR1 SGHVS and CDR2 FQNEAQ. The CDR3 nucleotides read TGTGCCAGCAGCACACGGGTAGGCGGGGGGCGCACAGATACGCAGTATTTT. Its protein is CASSTRVGGGRTDTQYF. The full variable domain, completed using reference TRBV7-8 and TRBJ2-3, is GAGVSQSPRYKVAKRGQDVALRCDPISGHVSLFWYQQALGQGPEFLTYFQNEAQLDKSGLPSDRFFAERPEGSVSTLKIQRTQQEDSAVYLCASSTRVGGGRTDTQYFGPGTRLTVL.

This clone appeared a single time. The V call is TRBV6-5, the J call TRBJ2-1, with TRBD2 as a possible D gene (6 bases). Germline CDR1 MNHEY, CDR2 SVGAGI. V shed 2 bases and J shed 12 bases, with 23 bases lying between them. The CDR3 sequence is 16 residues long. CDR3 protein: CASSYQPGSVGGGQFF. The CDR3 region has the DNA TGTGCCAGCAGTTACCAACCCGGGAGCGTCGGAGGCGGGCAGTTCTTC.

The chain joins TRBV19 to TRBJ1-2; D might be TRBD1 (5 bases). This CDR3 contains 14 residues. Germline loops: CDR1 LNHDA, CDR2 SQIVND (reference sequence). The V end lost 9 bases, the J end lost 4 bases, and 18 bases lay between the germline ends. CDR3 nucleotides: TGTGCCAGCCGGCGCGACAGCGCTAGCTATGGCTACACCTTC. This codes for CASRRDSASYGYTF.

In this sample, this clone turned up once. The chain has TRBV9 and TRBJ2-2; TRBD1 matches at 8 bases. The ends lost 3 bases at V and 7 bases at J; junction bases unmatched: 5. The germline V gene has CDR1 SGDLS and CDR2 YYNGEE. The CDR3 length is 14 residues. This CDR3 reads CASSEDRVYGELFF. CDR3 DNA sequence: TGTGCCAGCAGCGAGGACAGGGTGTACGGGGAGCTGTTTTTT.

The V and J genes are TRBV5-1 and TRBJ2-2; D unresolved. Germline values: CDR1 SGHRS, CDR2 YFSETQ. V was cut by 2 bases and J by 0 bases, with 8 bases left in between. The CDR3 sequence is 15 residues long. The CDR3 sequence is CASSFSVSNTGELFF. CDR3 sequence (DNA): TGCGCCAGCAGCTTTTCGGTTTCGAACACCGGGGAGCTGTTTTTT.

CDR3 sequence reads: CASSPGIGAYEQYF. DNA for the CDR3: TGTGCCAGCAGCCCCGGGATAGGGGCCTACGAGCAGTACTTC. J is TRBJ2-7 and V is TRBV6-5; tentatively, D is TRBD1 or TRBD2 (5 bases each). The CDR3 loop spans 14 amino acids. CDR1 and CDR2 from the germline V gene are MNHEY and SVGAGI. Trimming took 6 bases from V and 2 from J, leaving 14 bases between them.

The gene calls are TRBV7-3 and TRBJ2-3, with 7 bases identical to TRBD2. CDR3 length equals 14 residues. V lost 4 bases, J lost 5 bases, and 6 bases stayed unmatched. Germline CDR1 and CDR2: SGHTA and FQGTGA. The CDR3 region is CASSSRLALDTQYF. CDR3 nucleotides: TGTGCCAGCAGCTCCCGACTAGCTTTAGATACGCAGTATTTT. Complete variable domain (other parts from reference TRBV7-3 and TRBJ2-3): GAGVSQTPSNKVTEKGKYVELRCDPISGHTALYWYRQSLGQGPEFLIYFQGTGAADDSGLPNDRFFAVRPEGSVSTLKIQRTERGDSAVYLCASSSRLALDTQYFGPGTRLTVL.

The CDR3 nucleotides read TGTGCCAGCAGCTACGGACAGGGCACCTACGAGCAGTACTTC. Protein product: CASSYGQGTYEQYF. The chain combines TRBV27 with TRBJ2-7; TRBD1 matches at 8 bases. Germline CDR1 reads MNHEY; CDR2 reads SMNVEV (reference sequence). The length of the CDR3 is 14 residues. V gave up 6 bases and J gave up 2 bases; unmatched junction bases: 6.

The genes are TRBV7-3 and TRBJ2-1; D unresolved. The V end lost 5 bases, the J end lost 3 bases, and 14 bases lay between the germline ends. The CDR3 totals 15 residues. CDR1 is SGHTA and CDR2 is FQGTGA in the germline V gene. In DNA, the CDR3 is TGTGCCAGCAGCCAATCCTCCCTCGGCTACAATGAGCAGTTCTTC. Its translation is CASSQSSLGYNEQFF.

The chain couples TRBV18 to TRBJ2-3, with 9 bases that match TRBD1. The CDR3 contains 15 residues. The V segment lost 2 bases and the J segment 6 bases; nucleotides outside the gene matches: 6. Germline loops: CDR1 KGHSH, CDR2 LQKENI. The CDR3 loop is CASSPSGQGSDTQYF. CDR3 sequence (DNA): TGTGCCAGCTCACCATCGGGACAGGGATCGGATACGCAGTATTTT.

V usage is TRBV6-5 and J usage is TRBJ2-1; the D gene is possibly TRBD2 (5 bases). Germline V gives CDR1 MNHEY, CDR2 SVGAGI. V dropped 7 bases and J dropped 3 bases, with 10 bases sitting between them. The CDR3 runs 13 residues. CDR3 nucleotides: TGTGCCAGCACTCCCGGGAACTACAATGAGCAGTTCTTC. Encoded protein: CASTPGNYNEQFF.

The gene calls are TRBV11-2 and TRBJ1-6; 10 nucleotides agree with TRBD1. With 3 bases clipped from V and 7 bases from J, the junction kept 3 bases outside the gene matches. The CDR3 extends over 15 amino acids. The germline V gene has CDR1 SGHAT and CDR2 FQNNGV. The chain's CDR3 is CASSLEGQGNSPLHF. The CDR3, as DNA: TGTGCCAGCAGCTTGGAGGGACAGGGGAATTCACCCCTCCACTTT.

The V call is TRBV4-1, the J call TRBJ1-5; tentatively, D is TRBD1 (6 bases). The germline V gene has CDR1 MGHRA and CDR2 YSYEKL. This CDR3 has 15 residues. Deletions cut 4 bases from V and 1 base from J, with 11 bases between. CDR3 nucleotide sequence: TGCGCCAGCAGCCCGACAACAGGGAGCAATCAGCCCCAGCATTTT. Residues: CASSPTTGSNQPQHF.

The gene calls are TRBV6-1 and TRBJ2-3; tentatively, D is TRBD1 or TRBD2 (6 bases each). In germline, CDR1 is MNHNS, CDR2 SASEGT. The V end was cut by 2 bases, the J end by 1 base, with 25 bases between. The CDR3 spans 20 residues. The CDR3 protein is CASSEWAPGAPSRGTDTQYF. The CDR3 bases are TGTGCCAGCAGTGAATGGGCCCCGGGGGCCCCTTCCCGGGGCACAGATACGCAGTATTTT.

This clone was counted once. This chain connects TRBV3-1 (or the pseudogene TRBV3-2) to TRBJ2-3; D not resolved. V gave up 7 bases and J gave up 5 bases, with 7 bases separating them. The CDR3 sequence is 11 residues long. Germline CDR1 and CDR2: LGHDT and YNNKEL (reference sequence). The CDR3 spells CASICLDTQYF. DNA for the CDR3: TGTGCCAGCATTTGTTTAGATACGCAGTATTTT.

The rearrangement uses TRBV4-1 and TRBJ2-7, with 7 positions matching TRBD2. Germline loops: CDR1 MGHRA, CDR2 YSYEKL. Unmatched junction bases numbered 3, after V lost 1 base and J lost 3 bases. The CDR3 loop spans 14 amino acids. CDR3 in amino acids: CASSQAGGIYEQYF. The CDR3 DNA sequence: TGCGCCAGCAGCCAAGCGGGAGGAATCTACGAGCAGTACTTC.

The chain's CDR3 is CASSIDSWSGSYGYTF. Written as DNA, the CDR3 is TGTGCCAGTAGTATAGATTCCTGGAGCGGGTCCTATGGCTACACCTTC. The rearrangement joins TRBV19 to TRBJ1-2; D unresolved. V lost 0 bases, J lost 4 bases, and 15 bases lay in between. There are 16 residues in the CDR3. Germline values: CDR1 LNHDA, CDR2 SQIVND (reference sequence).

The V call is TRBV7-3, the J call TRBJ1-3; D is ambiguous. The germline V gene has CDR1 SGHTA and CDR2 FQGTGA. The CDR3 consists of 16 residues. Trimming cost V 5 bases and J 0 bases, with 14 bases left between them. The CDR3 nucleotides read TGTGCCAGCAGCCCAACGACCAAAAGCTCTGGAAACACCATATATTTT. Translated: CASSPTTKSSGNTIYF. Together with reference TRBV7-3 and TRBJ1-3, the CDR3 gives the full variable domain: GAGVSQTPSNKVTEKGKYVELRCDPISGHTALYWYRQSLGQGPEFLIYFQGTGAADDSGLPNDRFFAVRPEGSVSTLKIQRTERGDSAVYLCASSPTTKSSGNTIYFGEGSWLTVV.

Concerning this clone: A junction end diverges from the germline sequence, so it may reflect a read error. CDR3 in amino acids: CASREDYYEQYF. CDR3 DNA sequence: TGTGCCAGCAGGGAAGACTATTACGAGCAGTACTTC. V gene TRBV2 combines with J gene TRBJ2-7; tentatively, D is TRBD2 (5 bases). The CDR3 has 12 amino acids. Germline CDR1 and CDR2: SNHLY and FYNNEI.

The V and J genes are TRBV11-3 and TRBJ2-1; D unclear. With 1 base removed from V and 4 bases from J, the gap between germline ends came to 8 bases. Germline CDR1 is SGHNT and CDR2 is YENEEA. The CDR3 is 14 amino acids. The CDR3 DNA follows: TGTGCCAGCAGCTTAGGGCTAAATTACAATGAGCAGTTCTTC. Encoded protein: CASSLGLNYNEQFF.

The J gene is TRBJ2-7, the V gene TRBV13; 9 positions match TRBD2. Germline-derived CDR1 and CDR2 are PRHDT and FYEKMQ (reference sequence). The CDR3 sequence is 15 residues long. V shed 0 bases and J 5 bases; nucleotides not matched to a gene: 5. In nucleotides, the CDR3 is TGTGCCAGCAGCTTAGGCCCCTGGACTAGCGACGAGCAGTACTTC. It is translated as CASSLGPWTSDEQYF.